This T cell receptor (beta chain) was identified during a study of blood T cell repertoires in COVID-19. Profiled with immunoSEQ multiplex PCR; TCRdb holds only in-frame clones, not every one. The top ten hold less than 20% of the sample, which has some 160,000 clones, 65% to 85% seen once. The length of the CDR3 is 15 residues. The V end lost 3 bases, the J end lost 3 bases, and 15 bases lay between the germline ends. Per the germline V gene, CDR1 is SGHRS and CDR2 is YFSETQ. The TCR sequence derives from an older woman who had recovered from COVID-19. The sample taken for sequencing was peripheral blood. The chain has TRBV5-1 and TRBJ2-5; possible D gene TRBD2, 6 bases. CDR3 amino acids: CASSWAGTGEETQYF. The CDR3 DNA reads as TGCGCCAGCAGCTGGGCCGGGACTGGGGAAGAGACCCAGTACTTC.